This T cell receptor (beta chain) was identified in a study of blood T cell repertoires in COVID-19. Study as a whole: Acute and convalescent COVID-19 specimens originated in the United States, Italy and Spain. In each case, the material was cDNA or gDNA derived from T cells, B-cell-depleted T cells, or PBMCs.

There are a few counts of this clone. Per the original methods: The authors estimated nucleated cell counts from reference gene primer amplification. Method: immunoSEQ multiplex PCR; TCRdb's copy keeps in-frame clones and lacks some. V, J and clone size are those of that table, while D and trimming were read from the DNA. The sample contains around 47,000 clones, around 84% of which appear only once. CDR3 size: 14 residues. The germline CDR1 and CDR2 sequences are SGDLS and YYNGEE. The V segment lost 0 bases and the J segment 9 bases; nucleotides outside the gene matches: 3. This sequence joins TRBV9 and TRBJ1-6; 7 nucleotides align to TRBD1. This TCR was recovered from a human donor in a cohort sampled during active COVID-19. The sequenced sample consisted of peripheral blood. DNA for the CDR3: TGTGCCAGCAGCGTAGGACAGGGAGGTTCACCCCTCCACTTT. Protein product: CASSVGQGGSPLHF.